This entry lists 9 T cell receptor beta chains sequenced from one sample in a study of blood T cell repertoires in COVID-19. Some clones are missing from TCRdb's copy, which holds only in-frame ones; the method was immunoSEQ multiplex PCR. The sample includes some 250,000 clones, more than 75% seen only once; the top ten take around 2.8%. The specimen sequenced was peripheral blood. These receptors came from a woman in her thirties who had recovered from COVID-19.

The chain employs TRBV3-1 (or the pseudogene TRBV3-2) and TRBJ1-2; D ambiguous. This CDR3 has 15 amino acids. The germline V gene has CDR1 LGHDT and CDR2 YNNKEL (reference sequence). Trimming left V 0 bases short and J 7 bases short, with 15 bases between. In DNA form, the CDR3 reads TGTGCCAGCAGCCAAGACGGCGGGAGGGTTGGTGGCTACACCTTC. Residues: CASSQDGGRVGGYTF.

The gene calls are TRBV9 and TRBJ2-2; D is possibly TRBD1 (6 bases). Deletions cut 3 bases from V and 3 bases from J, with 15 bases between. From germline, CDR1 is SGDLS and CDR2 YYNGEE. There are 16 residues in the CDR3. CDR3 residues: CASSASLSGDTGELFF. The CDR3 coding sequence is TGTGCCAGCAGCGCTAGCCTTTCAGGGGACACCGGGGAGCTGTTTTTT.

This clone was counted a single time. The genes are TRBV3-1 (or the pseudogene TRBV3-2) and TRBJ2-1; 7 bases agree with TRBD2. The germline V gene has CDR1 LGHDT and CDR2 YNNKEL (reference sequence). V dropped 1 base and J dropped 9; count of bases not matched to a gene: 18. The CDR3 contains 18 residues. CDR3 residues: CASSQGPSRLVGEGEQFF. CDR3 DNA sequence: TGTGCCAGCAGCCAAGGTCCTAGTCGTCTAGTGGGGGAGGGTGAGCAGTTCTTC.

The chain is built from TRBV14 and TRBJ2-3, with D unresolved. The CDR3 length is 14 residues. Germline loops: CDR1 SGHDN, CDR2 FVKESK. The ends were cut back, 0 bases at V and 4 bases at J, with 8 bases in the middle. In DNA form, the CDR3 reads TGTGCCAGCAGCCAAGACTACTTACCAGATACGCAGTATTTT. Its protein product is CASSQDYLPDTQYF.

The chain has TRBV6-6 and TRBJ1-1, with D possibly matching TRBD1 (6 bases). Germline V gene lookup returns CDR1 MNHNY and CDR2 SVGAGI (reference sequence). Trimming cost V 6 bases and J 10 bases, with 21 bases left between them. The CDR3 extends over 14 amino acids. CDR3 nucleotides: TGTGCCAGCAGGCGAGGGGGGGAGGGGAAGGGAGCTTTCTTT. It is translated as CASRRGGEGKGAFF.

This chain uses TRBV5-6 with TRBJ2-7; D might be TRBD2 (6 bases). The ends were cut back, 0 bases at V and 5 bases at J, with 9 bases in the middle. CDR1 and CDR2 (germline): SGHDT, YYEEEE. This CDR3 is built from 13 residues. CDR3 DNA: TGTGCCAGCAGCTTGGCTGCGGGGAACGAGCAGTACTTC. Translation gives CASSLAAGNEQYF.

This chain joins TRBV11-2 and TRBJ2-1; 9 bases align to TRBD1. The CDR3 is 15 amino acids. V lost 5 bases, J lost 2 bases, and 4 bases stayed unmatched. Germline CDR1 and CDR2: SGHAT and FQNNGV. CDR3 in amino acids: CASSRWTGAYNEQFF. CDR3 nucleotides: TGTGCCAGCAGCCGCTGGACAGGGGCCTACAATGAGCAGTTCTTC. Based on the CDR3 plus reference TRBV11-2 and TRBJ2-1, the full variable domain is EAGVAQSPRYKIIEKRQSVAFWCNPISGHATLYWYQQILGQGPKLLIQFQNNGVVDDSQLPKDRFSAERLKGVDSTLKIQPAKLEDSAVYLCASSRWTGAYNEQFFGPGTRLTVL.

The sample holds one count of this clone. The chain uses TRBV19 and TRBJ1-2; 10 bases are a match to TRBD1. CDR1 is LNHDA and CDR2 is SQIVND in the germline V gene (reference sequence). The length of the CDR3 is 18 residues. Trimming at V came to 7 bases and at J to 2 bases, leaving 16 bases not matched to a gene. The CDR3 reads CASTNRDRGSRLNYGYTF. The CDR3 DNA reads TGTGCCAGTACCAATAGGGACAGGGGTTCTCGTCTAAACTATGGCTACACCTTC.

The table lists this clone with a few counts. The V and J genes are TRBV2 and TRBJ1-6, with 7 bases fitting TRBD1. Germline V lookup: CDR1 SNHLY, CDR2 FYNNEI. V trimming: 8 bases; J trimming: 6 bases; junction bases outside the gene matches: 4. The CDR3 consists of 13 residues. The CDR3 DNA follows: TGTGCCAGCCCGACAGGGCCTAATTCACCCCTCCACTTT. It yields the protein CASPTGPNSPLHF.